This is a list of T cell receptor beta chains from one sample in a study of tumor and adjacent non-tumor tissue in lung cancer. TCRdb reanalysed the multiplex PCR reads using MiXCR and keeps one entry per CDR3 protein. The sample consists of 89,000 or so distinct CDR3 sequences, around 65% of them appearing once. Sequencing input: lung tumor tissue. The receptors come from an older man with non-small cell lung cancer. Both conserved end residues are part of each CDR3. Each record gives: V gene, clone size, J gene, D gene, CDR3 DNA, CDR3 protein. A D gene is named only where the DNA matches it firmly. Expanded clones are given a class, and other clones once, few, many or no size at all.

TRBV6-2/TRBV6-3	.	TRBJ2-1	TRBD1	TGTGCCAGCAGTTACTTACAGGGGTGCTCCTACAATGAGCAGTTCTTC	CASSYLQGCSYNEQFF
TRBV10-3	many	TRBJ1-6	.	TGTGCCATCAGTGGGAGGGATAATTCACCCCTCCACTTT	CAISGRDNSPLHF
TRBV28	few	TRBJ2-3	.	TGTGCCAGCAGTTTTGATACGTCAGGGGCGCGTAGCACAGATACGCAGTATTTT	CASSFDTSGARSTDTQYF
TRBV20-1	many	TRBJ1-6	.	TGCAGTGCCTCTGCTGGAGCAGTTAGTTCACCCCTCCACTTT	CSASAGAVSSPLHF
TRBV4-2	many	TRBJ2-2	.	TGTGCCAGCTCCCGGACGTCAGGCGGGGAGCTGTTTTTT	CASSRTSGGELFF
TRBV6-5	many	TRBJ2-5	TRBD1	TGTGCCAGCAGTCCCGGGACAGGGGTGAGAGAGACCCAGTACTTC	CASSPGTGVRETQYF
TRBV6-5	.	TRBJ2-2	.	TGTGCCAGCAGTTACTCCAGGGGCACCGGGAAGCTGTTTTTT	CASSYSRGTGKLFF
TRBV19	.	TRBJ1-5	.	TGTGCCAGTAGTAATTGGGATCAGTCCCAGCATTTT	CASSNWDQSQHF
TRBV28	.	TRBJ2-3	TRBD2	TGTGCCAGCAGTTTCTTGGGACTAGCGGGAGGCGGTGGGAGAACAGATACGCAGTATTTT	CASSFLGLAGGGGRTDTQYF
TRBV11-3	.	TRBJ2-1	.	TGTGCCAGCAGCCCCGAGGGTAATGAGCAGTCCTTC	CASSPEGNEQSF
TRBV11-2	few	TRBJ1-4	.	TGTGCCAGCAGCAAACAAGGGGACCATAGTGAAAAACTGTTTTTT	CASSKQGDHSEKLFF
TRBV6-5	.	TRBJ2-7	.	TGTGACAGCAGCTTTACCGGGACGGTGGCCTACGAGCAGTATTTC	CDSSFTGTVAYEQYF
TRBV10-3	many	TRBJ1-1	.	TGTGCCATCAGGCCCCAACAGGCGAACACTGAAGCTTTCTTT	CAIRPQQANTEAFF
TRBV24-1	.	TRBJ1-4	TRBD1	TGTGCCACCAGTGATTCCGGTACAGGGGGCCGACGACTGCTTTTT	CATSDSGTGGRRLLF
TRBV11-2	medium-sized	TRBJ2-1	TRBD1	TGTGCCAGCAGCCCTCAGGGAGCAGGGGGATTTTCCTACAATGAGCAGTTCTTC	CASSPQGAGGFSYNEQFF
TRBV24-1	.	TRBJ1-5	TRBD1	TGTGCCACCAGTGATCAGACAGGGGGCAATCAGCCCCAGCATTTT	CATSDQTGGNQPQHF
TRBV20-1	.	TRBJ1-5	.	TGCAGTGTCGGTCGGGAGACAGGAGGTGTTCAGCCCCAGCATTTT	CSVGRETGGVQPQHF
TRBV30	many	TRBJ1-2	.	TGTGCCTGGACCACGAGGGGGTATGGCTACACCTTC	CAWTTRGYGYTF
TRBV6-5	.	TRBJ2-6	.	TGTGCCAGCAGTTACCTGGCGGACTCTAGGGCCAACGTCCTGGCTTTC	CASSYLADSRANVLAF
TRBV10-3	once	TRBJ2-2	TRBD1	TGTACCATCAGAACAGGGGGCGCGAACACCGGGGGGCTGTTTTTT	CTIRTGGANTGGLFF
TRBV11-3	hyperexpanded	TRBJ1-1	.	TGTGCCAGCAGCCGCAGCGGGACAAATATGAACACTGAAGCTTTCTTT	CASSRSGTNMNTEAFF
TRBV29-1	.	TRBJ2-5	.	TGCAGAGGCCTCGAAGGCGACAGGCGCGAAGAGACCCAGTACTTC	CRGLEGDRREETQYF
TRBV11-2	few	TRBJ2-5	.	TGTGCCAGCAGCCCCAGGACTATACAAGAGATCCTGTACTTC	CASSPRTIQEILYF
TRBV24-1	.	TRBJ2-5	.	TGTGCCACCAGTGCCCTAGGACAAAAAGGGCAAGAGACCCAGCACTTC	CATSALGQKGQETQHF
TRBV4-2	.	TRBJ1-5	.	TGTGACAGCAGCCAAGGGAGGATGCAGGGGATGAGCAATCGGCCCCAGCACTTT	CDSSQGRMQGMSNRPQHF
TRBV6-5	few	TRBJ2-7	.	TGTGCCAGCAGTTTGACCCGGTCGGGGTCCGAGCAGTACTTC	CASSLTRSGSEQYF
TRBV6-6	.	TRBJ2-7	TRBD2	TGTGCCAGCATCGGGAGGGGCTCTGCCAAGCAATACTTC	CASIGRGSAKQYF
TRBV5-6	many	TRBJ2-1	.	TGTGCCAGCAGCTGGCTGGGGGGATCTGAGTACAATGAGCAGTTCTTC	CASSWLGGSEYNEQFF
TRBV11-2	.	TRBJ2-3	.	TGTGTCAGCAGTTTAGACAGGATGACTAGCACAGACACGCACTATTTT	CVSSLDRMTSTDTHYF
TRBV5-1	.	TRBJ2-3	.	TGCACCAGCAGCCGCGGGCTCAAACTTAGCACAGATACGCAGTATTTT	CTSSRGLKLSTDTQYF
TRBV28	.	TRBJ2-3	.	TGTGCCAGCAGTTCATATATTAGGGCGGAGCCGGCGGCAGATACGCAGTATTTT	CASSSYIRAEPAADTQYF
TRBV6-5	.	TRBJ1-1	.	TGTGCCAGCAGTTACCGTCGGGGGCCCACTGAAGCTTACTTT	CASSYRRGPTEAYF
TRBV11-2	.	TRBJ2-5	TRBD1	TGTGCCAGCAACTATACAGGGGGCAGAGGGGAGACCCAGTACTTC	CASNYTGGRGETQYF
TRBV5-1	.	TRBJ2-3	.	TGCGCCAGCATCTTGTTCAGCAGCACAGATACGAAGTATTTT	CASILFSSTDTKYF
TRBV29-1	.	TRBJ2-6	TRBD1	TGCAGCGTCTGGACAGGGAAAGCTGCTGGGGGCAACGTCCTGACTTTC	CSVWTGKAAGGNVLTF
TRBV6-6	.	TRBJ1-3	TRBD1	TGTGTCAGTAGCCAACAGGGGCGCTCTGGAAACACCATATATTTT	CVSSQQGRSGNTIYF
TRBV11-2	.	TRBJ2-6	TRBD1	TGCGCCAGGAGCTCCCCGAGGGGAAGAGGGGGCTCTGGGGCCAACGTCCTGAGTTTC	CARSSPRGRGGSGANVLSF
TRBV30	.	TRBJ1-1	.	TGTGCCTGGAGTCCCTCCGAGGTCACTGAAGCTTTCTTT	CAWSPSEVTEAFF
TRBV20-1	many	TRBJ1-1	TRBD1	TGCAGTGCTAAGCAGGGGGCCGGGAGGGGCAACACTGAAGCTTTCTTT	CSAKQGAGRGNTEAFF
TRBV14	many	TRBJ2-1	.	TGTGCCAGCAGCCAAGATCGTCGCAATGAGCAGTTCTTC	CASSQDRRNEQFF
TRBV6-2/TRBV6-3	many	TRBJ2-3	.	TGTGCCAGCAGTTACCCGCCCTCACGACGTTACACAGATACGCAGTATTTT	CASSYPPSRRYTDTQYF
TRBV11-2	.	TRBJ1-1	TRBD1	TGTGCCAGCAGCAGCCGGACAGGGGGAAACACTGAAGCTTTCTTT	CASSSRTGGNTEAFF
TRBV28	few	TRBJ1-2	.	TGTGCCAGCAGTCGAGGCGCTGGGCCAGGGGCTAACTATGGCTACACCTTC	CASSRGAGPGANYGYTF
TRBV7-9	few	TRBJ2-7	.	TGTGCCAGCAGCTTAGCCGTTGGGACGAGGCACACAGAGCAGTACTTC	CASSLAVGTRHTEQYF
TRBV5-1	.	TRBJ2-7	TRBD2	TGCGCCAGCTCCGCGGCGGGAGTGTCAACCTACGAGCAGTACTTC	CASSAAGVSTYEQYF
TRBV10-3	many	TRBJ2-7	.	TGTGCCATCAGTGACCCGCGGGATCTCTACGAGCAGTACTTC	CAISDPRDLYEQYF
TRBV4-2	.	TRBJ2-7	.	TGTGCCAGCAGCCTCGGACGGGATGACTACGAGCAGTACTTC	CASSLGRDDYEQYF
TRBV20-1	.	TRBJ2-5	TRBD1	TGCAGTGCTAGGAAGGGACAGACCCCAGAGGCCCAGTACTTC	CSARKGQTPEAQYF
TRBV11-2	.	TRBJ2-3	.	TGTACCAGCAGTCCTTTAGACGGGGGAAGCACAGATACGCAGTATTTT	CTSSPLDGGSTDTQYF
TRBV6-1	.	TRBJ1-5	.	TGTGCCAGTGCACCCAGGGAAGATCAGCCCCAGCATTTT	CASAPREDQPQHF
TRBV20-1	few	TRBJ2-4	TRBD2	TGCAGTGCTAGTCTAGCGGGAGGGTTGGAAAACATTCAGTACTTC	CSASLAGGLENIQYF
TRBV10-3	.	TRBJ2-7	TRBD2	TGTGCCGTCAGTTTACTAGCGGGAGACTACGAGCAGTACTTC	CAVSLLAGDYEQYF
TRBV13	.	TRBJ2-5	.	TGTACCAGCAGCTTCCTACGGGGCCAAGAGACCCAGTACTTC	CTSSFLRGQETQYF